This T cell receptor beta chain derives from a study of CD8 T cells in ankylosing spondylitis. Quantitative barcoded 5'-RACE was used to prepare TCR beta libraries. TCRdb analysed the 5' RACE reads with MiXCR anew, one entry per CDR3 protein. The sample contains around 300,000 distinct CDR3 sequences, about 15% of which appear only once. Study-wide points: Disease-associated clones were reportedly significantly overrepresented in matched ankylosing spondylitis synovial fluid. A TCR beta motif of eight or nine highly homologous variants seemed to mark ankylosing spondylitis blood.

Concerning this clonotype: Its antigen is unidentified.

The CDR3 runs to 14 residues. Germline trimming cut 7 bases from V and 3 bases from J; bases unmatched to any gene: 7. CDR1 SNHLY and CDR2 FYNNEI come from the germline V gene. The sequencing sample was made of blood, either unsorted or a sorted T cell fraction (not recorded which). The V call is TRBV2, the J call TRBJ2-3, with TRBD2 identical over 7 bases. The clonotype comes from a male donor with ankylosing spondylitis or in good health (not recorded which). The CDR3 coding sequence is TGTGCCAGCACTGCGGGAGTTGTGACAGATACGCAGTATTTT. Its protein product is CASTAGVVTDTQYF.